This T cell receptor (beta chain) emerged from a study of shared clonotypes between healthy human individuals. Study-level background: Per donor, three plates held CD4 naive cells, three held CD4 memory, two held CD8 naive and one held CD8 memory.

In the naive CD8 group, cells lacked CD45RO and were positively selected for CCR7, so terminally differentiated effector memory CD45RA+ cells were left out. Concerning this clone: Its antigen is still unknown.

V was trimmed by 6 bases and J by 1 base, leaving 22 bases between them. This CDR3 spans 17 amino acids. Per the germline V gene, CDR1 is SGHDT and CDR2 is YYEEEE. Study results and caveats: Non-shared clonotypes were found to have lower generation probabilities than the clonotypes that were shared by all four of the sorted-subset donors.

Deep level was the assay's run setting. Sequencing used immunoSEQ multiplex PCR; TCRdb keeps in-frame clones, though not all of them. The sample lists about 550,000 clones, over 95% occurring once. The rearrangement links TRBV5-6 to TRBJ2-5, with D unclear. This TCR was recovered from a woman aged 25-40 years in good health. Sample: naive CD8+ T cells sorted from blood. The CDR3 nucleotides are TGTGCCAGCAACCATTTGGGCGAAGGGCGCCTCCAAGAGACCCAGTACTTC. This gives the protein CASNHLGEGRLQETQYF.